This TCR beta chain appears in the sequencing data of a study of beta chain features in type 1 diabetes (dated by TCRdb to about 2018). Background for the entire study: Mean age, gender distribution, total cell number and subset yield did not differ between patients and healthy donors. A total of about 110 million sorted cells were examined across all samples, and the number of cells per subset was strongly correlated with RNA yield. In the study, TCRB repertoires of sorted circulating CD4+ T cell subsets from recently diagnosed type 1 diabetes patients were compared with those of matched healthy donors. Whereas all 30 or so donors provided naive and central memory subsets, regulatory and stem cell-like memory subsets were isolated from just 8 patients and roughly eight healthy donors. On the study overall, not on this receptor specifically: Naive, central memory and regulatory TCRB repertoires appeared more similar among patients than among healthy donors. Shorter templates might be favored by PCR, yet because patient and control samples were amplified and corrected together, any such skew would affect both groups equally. Only small numbers of individuals were included in the HLA sub-analyses, which left unresolved whether HLA type had any influence on TCRB rearrangement. Type 1 diabetes patients showed a moderate but significant shortening of TCRB CDR3 length in all four CD4+ subsets. Patients with type 1 diabetes made fewer insertions and deleted more nucleotides at VDJ recombination sites, implying thymic rearrangement abnormalities. Because cDNA was sequenced instead of genomic DNA, highly expressing activated cells could be over-represented, though the groups showed no difference in activation or CD3 levels.

The entire isolated RNA was reverse transcribed using the High Capacity cDNA Reverse Transcription Kit, and thus expressed TCRB transcripts were sequenced. Naive, central memory and regulatory T cell samples underwent deep immunoSEQ sequencing, averaging around 4 million total reads per sample. After sorted cells were lysed in RLT buffer, RNA was extracted with DNase-treated RNeasy Micro or Mini kits, with the choice depending on cell number. Each cell subset was processed separately to prevent cross-contamination, with patient and healthy donor samples processed together. The immunoSEQ multiplex PCR was used to amplify TCRB sequences from cDNA, yielding 87-bp fragments that span the CDR3 region. Amplicons were sequenced on the Illumina HiSeq platform. The paper's data handling went like this. PCR bias was corrected computationally using synthetic template baselines, and reads within Hamming distance 2 were collapsed, with unmergeable singletons discarded. Reads were aligned against IMGT to assign V, D and J genes, CDR3 length and insertions or deletions at six rearrangement sites. Within each subset, clonotype counts were normalized to sorted cell number, after which true diversity and Gini coefficients were computed with the tcR R package. The overlap coefficient, calculated on TCRB nucleotide sequences, was used to measure repertoire sharing. Out-of-frame TCRB sequences from naive cells were analyzed to stand in for the pre-selection repertoire. Not all clones reach the TCRdb copy of this immuneACCESS table, which keeps in-frame sequences only. Checked studies attribute under half of the gap to unresolved V genes and leave the rest unexplained. V and J calls and clone size follow that table, whereas D and trimming were derived from the DNA. In all, the sample holds around 600,000 clones, and roughly 12% of those were seen once. The ten largest clonotypes hold around 0.12% of the sample.

A single peripheral blood draw of roughly 0.11 L on average was collected from each donor into heparinised tubes. Using a panel that included CD45RO, CCR7, CD25, CD127, CD95 and CD27, naive, central memory, regulatory and stem cell-like memory CD4+ T cells were sorted on a BD FACSAria II. Every sorted population had a purity above 98%. PBMCs were isolated right away by Lymphoprep density gradient centrifugation and were stained directly, without culture. Samples were stained and sorted in pairs, with one healthy donor and one patient per experiment, so that batch effects were minimized. Notes on this clone: The antigen this receptor binds is unknown. Within one base of it there is no much larger clone, and no base qualities were kept.

The specimen sequenced was naive CD4+ T cells from blood. Interpreted using the paper, the cell subset or site label stands for: true naive CD4+ T cells. The source of this sequence is a young man with type 1 diabetes.

CDR3 protein: CASSLTPSAGGTEAFF. The bases are TGTGCCAGCAGCTTAACCCCATCAGCGGGCGGTACTGAAGCTTTCTTT. The receptor chain draws on TRBV7-3 and TRBJ1-1; no confident D gene assignment can be made. V is pared back by 0 bases and J by 5 bases, with 16 bases lying between the germline termini. From its cysteine to its phenylalanine, the CDR3 spans 16 amino acids. This entry keeps only the CDR3 DNA: 48 bases, framed from base 1. As encoded in the germline V gene, CDR1 is SGHTA while CDR2 is FQGTGA.